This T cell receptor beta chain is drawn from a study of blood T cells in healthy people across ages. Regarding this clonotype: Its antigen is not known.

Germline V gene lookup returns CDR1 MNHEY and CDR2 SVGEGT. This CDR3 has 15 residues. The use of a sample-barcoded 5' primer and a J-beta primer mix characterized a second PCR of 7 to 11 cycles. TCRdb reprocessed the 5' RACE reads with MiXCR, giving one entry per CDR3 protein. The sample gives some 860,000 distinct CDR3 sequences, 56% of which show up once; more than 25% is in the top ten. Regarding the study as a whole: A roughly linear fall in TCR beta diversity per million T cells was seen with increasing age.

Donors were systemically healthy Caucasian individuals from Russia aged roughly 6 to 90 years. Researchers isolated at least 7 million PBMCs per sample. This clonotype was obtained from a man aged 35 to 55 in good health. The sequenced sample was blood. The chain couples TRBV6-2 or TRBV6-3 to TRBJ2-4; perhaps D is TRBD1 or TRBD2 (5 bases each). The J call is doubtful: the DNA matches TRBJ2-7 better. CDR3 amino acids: CASSYNEGRVNEQYF. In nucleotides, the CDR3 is TGTGCCAGCAGTTACAACGAGGGCAGGGTGAACGAGCAGTACTTC.